The 14 T cell receptor beta chains below come from one sample, sequenced in a study of OX40 agonist ivuxolimab in advanced cancers. Assay: immunoSEQ multiplex PCR; the TCRdb copy retains only in-frame clones and omits some. The profile covers approximately 74,000 clones, with around 89% appearing a single time and roughly a tenth taken by the ten largest. The specimen was CD4+ or CD8+ T cells sorted from blood, collected in a trial of the OX40 agonist ivuxolimab. Receptors were obtained from an adult with an advanced solid tumor such as melanoma, head and neck, liver or kidney cancer.

The CDR3 nucleotides are TGTGCCAGCAGTACTTTCGGATCGGGGCTGGTGGGGCAGCCCCAGCATTTT. Amino acids: CASSTFGSGLVGQPQHF. The gene calls are TRBV28 and TRBJ1-5; D is perhaps TRBD1 (5 bases). This CDR3 has 17 amino acids. The V gene's germline CDR1 is MDHEN and CDR2 SYDVKM. V lost 5 bases and J 7 bases, leaving 24 bases between the germline ends.

The chain combines TRBV11-2 with TRBJ2-1; D not certain. Germline CDR1 and CDR2: SGHAT and FQNNGV. V was cut by 0 bases and J by 10 bases, with 4 bases left in between. The CDR3 runs 11 residues. CDR3 sequence: CASSLDYEQFF. The CDR3 bases are TGTGCCAGCAGCTTAGACTACGAGCAGTTCTTC.

The J gene is TRBJ2-3, the V gene TRBV7-2; D is unresolved. Germline CDR1 SGHTA, CDR2 FQGNSA. There are 17 residues in the CDR3. V dropped 2 bases and J dropped 1 base, with 16 bases sitting between them. In nucleotides, the CDR3 is TGTGCCAGCAGCTTACTCGGTGGCCAGGCGGGCACAGATACGCAGTATTTT. Translated, it gives CASSLLGGQAGTDTQYF.

The gene calls are TRBV11-3 and TRBJ2-1; D possibly corresponds to TRBD1 (5 bases). Germline lookup yields CDR1 SGHNT and CDR2 YENEEA. Between the trimmed V and J ends, which lost 4 bases and 9 bases, there was a span of 16 bases. This CDR3 region has 14 residues. CDR3 sequence: CASSSNLRDAEQFF. The CDR3 DNA is TGTGCCAGCAGCTCCAATCTCAGGGATGCTGAGCAGTTCTTC.

The J gene is TRBJ1-1, the V gene TRBV30; a weak D match, TRBD1 (6 bases). This CDR3 spans 13 amino acids. V was trimmed by 2 bases and J by 1 base, leaving 8 bases between them. Looked up from germline, CDR1 is GTSNPN and CDR2 is SVGIG (reference sequence). For the CDR3, the DNA is TGTGCCTGGAGTCGACAGGAGAACACTGAAGCTTTCTTT. Protein: CAWSRQENTEAFF.

This clone has a single count. The V and J genes are TRBV5-6 and TRBJ2-7; D may be TRBD1 (6 bases). CDR3 size: 15 residues. Germline V lookup: CDR1 SGHDT, CDR2 YYEEEE. Between the trimmed V and J ends, which lost 4 bases and 4 bases, there was a span of 18 bases. CDR3 amino acids: CASSPLRRGRYEQYF. The CDR3 region has the DNA TGTGCCAGCAGCCCCCTACGCAGGGGTCGTTACGAGCAGTACTTC. Variable domain in full (rest from reference TRBV5-6 and TRBJ2-7): DAGVTQSPTHLIKTRGQQVTLRCSPKSGHDTVSWYQQALGQGPQFIFQYYEEEERQRGNFPDRFSGHQFPNYSSELNVNALLLGDSALYLCASSPLRRGRYEQYFGPGTRLTVT.

V and J are TRBV30 and TRBJ2-5; possible D gene TRBD1, 6 bases. Trimming removed 0 bases at V and 7 bases at J, with 12 bases between. Germline CDR1 reads GTSNPN; CDR2 reads SVGIG (reference sequence). The CDR3 sequence is 13 residues long. CDR3 nucleotides: TGTGCCTGGAGTGTAATACAGGGTCTGACCCAGTACTTC. Protein product: CAWSVIQGLTQYF.

In its sample, this clone was seen a few times. V gene TRBV7-9 combines with J gene TRBJ1-1, with TRBD1 matching over 7 bases. Unmatched junction bases numbered 5, after V lost 4 bases and J lost 6 bases. Germline V lookup: CDR1 SEHNR, CDR2 FQNEAQ (reference sequence). The CDR3 is 13 amino acids. Here the CDR3 DNA reads TGTGCCAGCAGCTGGGGAGGGGGCGCTGAAGCTTTCTTT. This gives the protein CASSWGGGAEAFF.

The chain joins TRBV5-5 to TRBJ1-2, with no clear D. Looked up from germline, CDR1 is SGHKS and CDR2 is YYEKEE (reference sequence). The CDR3 is 13 amino acids. Trimming removed 0 bases at V and 3 bases at J, with 6 bases between. CDR3 bases: TGTGCCAGCAGCTTGGAGGGTTACTATGGCTACACCTTC. Translating it yields CASSLEGYYGYTF.

This chain uses TRBV5-6 with TRBJ2-5, with D possibly called TRBD1 or TRBD2 (5 bases each). V was cut by 0 bases and J by 5 bases, with 14 bases left in between. CDR1 and CDR2 (germline): SGHDT, YYEEEE. This CDR3 spans 15 amino acids. The CDR3 DNA reads as TGTGCCAGCAGCTTGGTTTATGGGGACGAGGAGACCCAGTACTTC. Translating it yields CASSLVYGDEETQYF.

The CDR3 DNA sequence: TGTGCCAGCAGACCACAGGGGGCGACAGATACGCAGTATTTT. Residues: CASRPQGATDTQYF. The rearrangement uses TRBV28 and TRBJ2-3; 9 positions match TRBD1. J was trimmed by 3 bases and V by 6 bases; bases with no gene match: 4. The CDR3 is made up of 14 amino acids. From germline, CDR1 is MDHEN and CDR2 SYDVKM.

The chain uses TRBV7-9 and TRBJ2-2; tentative D call: TRBD2 (6 bases). Germline V gives CDR1 SEHNR, CDR2 FQNEAQ (reference sequence). The CDR3 is made up of 14 amino acids. Trimming left V 4 bases short and J 4 bases short, with 10 bases between. CDR3 sequence reads: CASSWVAATGELFF. CDR3 DNA: TGTGCCAGCAGCTGGGTAGCGGCCACCGGGGAGCTGTTTTTT.

This chain links TRBV9 with TRBJ2-3; 12 nucleotides match TRBD2. The length of the CDR3 is 16 residues. CDR1 and CDR2 from the germline V gene are SGDLS and YYNGEE. The V gene end was trimmed by 4 bases and the J gene end by 1 base; junction bases not matched to a gene: 4. The DNA for the CDR3 is TGTGCCAGCAGCCCCAGACTAGCGGGAGGCACAGATACGCAGTATTTT. Amino acids: CASSPRLAGGTDTQYF. The full variable domain, with the rest looked up from reference TRBV9 and TRBJ2-3, is DSGVTQTPKHLITATGQRVTLRCSPRSGDLSVYWYQQSLDQGLQFLIQYYNGEERAKGNILERFSAQQFPDLHSELNLSSLELGDSALYFCASSPRLAGGTDTQYFGPGTRLTVL.

The chain employs TRBV5-1 and TRBJ1-1, with a possible D match to TRBD1 (6 bases). With 5 bases removed from V and 1 base from J, the gap between germline ends came to 15 bases. The length of the CDR3 is 15 residues. Looked up from germline, CDR1 is SGHRS and CDR2 is YFSETQ. CDR3 residues: CASSLTGRQNTEAFF. The DNA of the CDR3 is TGCGCCAGCAGTTTGACAGGTAGGCAGAACACTGAAGCTTTCTTT.